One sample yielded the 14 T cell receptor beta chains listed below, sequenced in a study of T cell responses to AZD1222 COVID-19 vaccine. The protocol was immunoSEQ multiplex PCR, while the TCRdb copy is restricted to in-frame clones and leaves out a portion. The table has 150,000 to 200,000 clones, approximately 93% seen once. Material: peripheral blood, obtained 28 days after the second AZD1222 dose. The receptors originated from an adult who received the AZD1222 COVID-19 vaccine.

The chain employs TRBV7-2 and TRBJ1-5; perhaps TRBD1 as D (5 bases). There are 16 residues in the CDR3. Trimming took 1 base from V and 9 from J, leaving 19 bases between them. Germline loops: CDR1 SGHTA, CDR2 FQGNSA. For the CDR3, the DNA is TGTGCCAGCAGCTTAGAGGCCAGGACCACGGGACTGCCCCAGCATTTT. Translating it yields CASSLEARTTGLPQHF.

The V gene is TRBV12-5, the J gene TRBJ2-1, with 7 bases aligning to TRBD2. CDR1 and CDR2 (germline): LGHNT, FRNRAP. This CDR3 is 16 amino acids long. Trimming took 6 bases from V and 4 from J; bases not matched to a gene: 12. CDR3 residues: CASGSSAGVRYNEQFF. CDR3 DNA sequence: TGTGCTAGTGGCAGTAGCGCGGGAGTTAGGTACAATGAGCAGTTCTTC.

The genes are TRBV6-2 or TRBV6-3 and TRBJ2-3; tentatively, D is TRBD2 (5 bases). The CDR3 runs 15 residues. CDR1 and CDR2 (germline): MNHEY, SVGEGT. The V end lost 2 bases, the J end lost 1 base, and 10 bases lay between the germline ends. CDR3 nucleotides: TGTGCCAGCAGTTACCCCCCCGGGGGCACAGATACGCAGTATTTT. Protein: CASSYPPGGTDTQYF.

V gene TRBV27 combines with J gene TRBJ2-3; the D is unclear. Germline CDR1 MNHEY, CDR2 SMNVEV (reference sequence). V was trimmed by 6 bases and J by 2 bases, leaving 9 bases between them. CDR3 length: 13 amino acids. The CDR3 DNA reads TGTGCCAGCAGCGCCGGATACACAGATACGCAGTATTTT. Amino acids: CASSAGYTDTQYF.

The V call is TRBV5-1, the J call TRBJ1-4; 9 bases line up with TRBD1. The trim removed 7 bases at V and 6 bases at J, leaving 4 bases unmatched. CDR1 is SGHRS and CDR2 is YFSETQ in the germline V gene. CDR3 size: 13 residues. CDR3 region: CASRTGVDEKLFF. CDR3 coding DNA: TGCGCCAGCCGGACAGGGGTTGATGAAAAACTGTTTTTT.

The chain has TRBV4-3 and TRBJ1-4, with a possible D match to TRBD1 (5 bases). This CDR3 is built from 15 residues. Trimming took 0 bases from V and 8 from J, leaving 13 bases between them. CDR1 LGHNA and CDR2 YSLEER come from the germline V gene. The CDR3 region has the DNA TGCGCCAGCAGCCAAGATCGGGGGTTAGGGGAAAAACTGTTTTTT. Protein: CASSQDRGLGEKLFF.

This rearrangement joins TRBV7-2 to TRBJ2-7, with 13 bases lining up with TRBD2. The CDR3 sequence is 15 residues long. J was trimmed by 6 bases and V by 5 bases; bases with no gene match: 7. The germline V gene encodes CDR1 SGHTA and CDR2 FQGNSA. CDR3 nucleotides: TGTGCCAGCAGCGCCCCAACTAGCGGGAGGGCCGAGCAGTACTTC. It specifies CASSAPTSGRAEQYF.

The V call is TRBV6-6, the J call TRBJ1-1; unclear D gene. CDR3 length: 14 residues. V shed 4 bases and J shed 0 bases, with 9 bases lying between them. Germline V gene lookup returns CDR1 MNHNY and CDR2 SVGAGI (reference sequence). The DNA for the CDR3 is TGTGCCAGCAGTTCGGGAAACTTGAACACTGAAGCTTTCTTT. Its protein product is CASSSGNLNTEAFF.

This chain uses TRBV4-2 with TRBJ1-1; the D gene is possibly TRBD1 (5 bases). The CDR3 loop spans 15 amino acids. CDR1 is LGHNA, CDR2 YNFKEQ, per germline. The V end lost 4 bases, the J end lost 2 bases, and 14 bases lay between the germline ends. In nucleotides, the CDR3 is TGTGCCAGCAGCCGAACCAGGGATGCCAACACTGAAGCTTTCTTT. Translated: CASSRTRDANTEAFF.

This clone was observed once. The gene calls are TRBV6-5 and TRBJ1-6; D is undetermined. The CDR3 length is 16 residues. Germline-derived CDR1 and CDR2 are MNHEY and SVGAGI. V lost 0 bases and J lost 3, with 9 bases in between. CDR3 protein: CASSYSNGDYNSPLHF. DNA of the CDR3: TGTGCCAGCAGTTACTCAAACGGTGACTATAATTCACCCCTCCACTTT.

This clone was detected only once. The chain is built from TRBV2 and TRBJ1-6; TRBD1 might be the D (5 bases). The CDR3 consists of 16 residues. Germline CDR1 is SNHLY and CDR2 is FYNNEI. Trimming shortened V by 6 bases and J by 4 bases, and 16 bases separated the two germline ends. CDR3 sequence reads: CASREFQTVYNSPLHF. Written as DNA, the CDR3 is TGTGCCAGCAGAGAATTTCAGACAGTTTATAATTCACCCCTCCACTTT.

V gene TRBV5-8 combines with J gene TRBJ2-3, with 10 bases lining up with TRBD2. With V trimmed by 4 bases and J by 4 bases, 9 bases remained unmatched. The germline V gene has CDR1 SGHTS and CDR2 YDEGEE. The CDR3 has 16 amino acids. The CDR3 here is CASSPVASGSADTQYF. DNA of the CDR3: TGTGCCAGCAGCCCGGTGGCTAGCGGGAGTGCAGATACGCAGTATTTT.

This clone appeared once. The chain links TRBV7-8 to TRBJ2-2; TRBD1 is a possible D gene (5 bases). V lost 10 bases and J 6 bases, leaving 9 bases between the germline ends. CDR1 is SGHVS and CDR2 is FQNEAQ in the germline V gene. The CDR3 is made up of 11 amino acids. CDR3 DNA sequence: TGTGCCACTAGGGGTTCCGGGGAGCTGTTTTTT. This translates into CATRGSGELFF.

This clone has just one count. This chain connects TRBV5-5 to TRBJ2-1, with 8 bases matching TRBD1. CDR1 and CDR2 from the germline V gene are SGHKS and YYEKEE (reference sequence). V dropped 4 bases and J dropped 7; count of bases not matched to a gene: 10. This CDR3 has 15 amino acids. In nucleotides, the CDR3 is TGTGCCAGCAGCACCCAGGGGGCGCGGGGAAATGAGCAGTTCTTC. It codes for CASSTQGARGNEQFF.